These T cell receptor beta chains were read from a single sample in a study of blood T cell repertoires in COVID-19. Data came from immunoSEQ multiplex PCR; TCRdb stores just in-frame clones and leaves some out. The sample has around 360,000 clones; approximately 84% are singletons. What was sequenced was PBMCs or T cells enriched from blood (not recorded which). The receptors derive from a woman aged 30 to 39 who had recovered from COVID-19. The CDR3 runs from the conserved cysteine through the conserved F or W. Fields, in order: J gene, D gene, clone size, CDR3 length, V gene, CDR3 protein, CDR3 DNA. The D gene is left open where the match is weak. Only some rows state a clone size, as once, few, many or a class for expanded clones.

J: TRBJ2-7; D: TRBD1; size: once; length: 14; V: TRBV27; CDR3: CASRPTTGPGEQYF; DNA: TGTGCCAGCAGACCCACGACAGGGCCGGGCGAGCAGTACTTC
J: TRBJ2-2; D: TRBD2; size: few; length: 17; V: TRBV4-1; CDR3: CASSQFPRGLGTGELFF; DNA: TGCGCCAGCAGCCAATTCCCCCGGGGACTAGGGACCGGGGAGCTGTTTTTT
J: TRBJ1-5; D: .; size: .; length: 14; V: TRBV7-9; CDR3: CASSLGQNNQPQHF; DNA: TGTGCCAGCAGCTTAGGCCAGAACAATCAGCCCCAGCATTTT
J: TRBJ1-1; D: .; size: .; length: 14; V: TRBV4-1; CDR3: CASSQDSWNTEAFF; DNA: TGCGCCAGCAGCCAAGATAGTTGGAACACTGAAGCTTTCTTT
J: TRBJ2-5; D: TRBD2; size: .; length: 16; V: TRBV11-2; CDR3: CASSLEGGGAIGTQYF; DNA: TGTGCCAGCAGCTTAGAGGGCGGGGGGGCGATTGGGACCCAGTACTTC
J: TRBJ2-1; D: TRBD2; size: .; length: 15; V: TRBV15; CDR3: CATSRTSVRSNEQFF; DNA: TGTGCCACCAGCAGGACTAGCGTACGATCCAATGAGCAGTTCTTC
J: TRBJ1-5; D: .; size: .; length: 13; V: TRBV2; CDR3: CASVGQGHQPQHF; DNA: TGTGCCAGTGTGGGACAAGGACATCAGCCCCAGCATTTT
J: TRBJ1-1; D: .; size: .; length: 13; V: TRBV5-5; CDR3: CASSYTGSTEAFF; DNA: TGTGCCAGCAGCTATACCGGTTCAACTGAAGCTTTCTTT
J: TRBJ2-3; D: TRBD1; size: .; length: 17; V: TRBV28; CDR3: CASSLGQGPSSTDTQYF; DNA: TGTGCCAGCAGTTTGGGACAGGGTCCCTCTAGCACAGATACGCAGTATTTT
J: TRBJ1-2; D: .; size: few; length: 14; V: TRBV7-8; CDR3: CASSLIQGGYGYTF; DNA: TGTGCCAGCAGCTTAATCCAGGGAGGGTATGGCTACACCTTC
J: TRBJ2-7; D: .; size: .; length: 16; V: TRBV3-1/TRBV3-2; CDR3: CASSQDVGRARGEQYF; DNA: TGTGCCAGCAGCCAAGATGTTGGAAGGGCAAGGGGCGAGCAGTACTTC
J: TRBJ1-5; D: .; size: .; length: 15; V: TRBV27; CDR3: CASSFRGASEQPQHF; DNA: TGTGCCAGCAGTTTTCGGGGGGCCTCCGAGCAGCCCCAGCATTTT
J: TRBJ1-2; D: .; size: .; length: 12; V: TRBV28; CDR3: CASSYRAYGYTF; DNA: TGTGCCAGCAGTTACAGGGCATATGGCTACACCTTC
J: TRBJ2-2; D: TRBD2; size: .; length: 14; V: TRBV4-2; CDR3: CASSQAGGAGELFF; DNA: TGTGCCAGCAGCCAAGCGGGGGGGGCCGGGGAGCTGTTTTTT
J: TRBJ1-3; D: .; size: once; length: 15; V: TRBV6-5; CDR3: CASRTLQSSGNTIYF; DNA: TGTGCCAGCAGGACGTTACAGAGCTCTGGAAACACCATATATTTT
J: TRBJ2-1; D: TRBD2; size: few; length: 15; V: TRBV27; CDR3: CASSTIAGPYNEQFF; DNA: TGTGCCAGCAGTACCATAGCGGGGCCTTACAATGAGCAGTTCTTC
J: TRBJ1-1; D: TRBD1; size: .; length: 14; V: TRBV24-1; CDR3: CATSETGQGTEAFF; DNA: TGTGCCACCAGTGAGACGGGACAGGGAACTGAAGCTTTCTTT
J: TRBJ2-1; D: .; size: many; length: 15; V: TRBV19; CDR3: CASSIDGLLYNEQFF; DNA: TGTGCCAGTAGTATAGATGGATTACTATACAATGAGCAGTTCTTC
J: TRBJ1-4; D: .; size: .; length: 16; V: TRBV7-2; CDR3: CASSLGYGATNEKLFF; DNA: TGTGCCAGCAGCTTAGGCTACGGTGCAACTAATGAAAAACTGTTTTTT
J: TRBJ2-3; D: .; size: .; length: 19; V: TRBV11-3; CDR3: CASSLGTLGGGPSTDTQYF; DNA: TGTGCCAGCAGCTTAGGGACCTTAGGCGGAGGCCCTAGCACAGATACGCAGTATTTT
J: TRBJ1-1; D: TRBD1; size: .; length: 15; V: TRBV7-2; CDR3: CASSPGQGWNTEAFF; DNA: TGTGCCAGCAGCCCGGGACAGGGATGGAACACTGAAGCTTTCTTT
J: TRBJ2-2; D: .; size: .; length: 15; V: TRBV5-4; CDR3: CASSPWGPNTGELFF; DNA: TGTGCCAGCAGCCCTTGGGGCCCTAACACCGGGGAGCTGTTTTTT
J: TRBJ1-4; D: TRBD1; size: once; length: 14; V: TRBV5-1; CDR3: CASSPGTGREKLFF; DNA: TGCGCCAGCAGTCCCGGGACAGGGAGAGAAAAACTGTTTTTT
J: TRBJ2-3; D: TRBD2; size: once; length: 17; V: TRBV7-2; CDR3: CASSLGLAGAGTDTQYF; DNA: TGTGCCAGCAGCTTGGGACTAGCGGGAGCCGGCACAGATACGCAGTATTTT
J: TRBJ2-1; D: TRBD2; size: .; length: 14; V: TRBV28; CDR3: CASSGGRERNEQFF; DNA: TGTGCCAGCAGCGGAGGGCGGGAGAGGAATGAGCAGTTCTTC
J: TRBJ2-5; D: .; size: .; length: 13; V: TRBV5-6; CDR3: CASSLVLSETQYF; DNA: TGTGCCAGCAGCTTGGTGTTATCGGAGACCCAGTACTTC
J: TRBJ2-7; D: .; size: once; length: 12; V: TRBV7-8; CDR3: CASSLVSREQYF; DNA: TGTGCCAGCAGCTTAGTCTCGAGGGAGCAGTACTTC
J: TRBJ2-4; D: TRBD2; size: .; length: 16; V: TRBV14; CDR3: CASSHLESGGQDIQYF; DNA: TGTGCCAGCAGCCACCTGGAGAGCGGGGGCCAAGACATTCAGTACTTC
J: TRBJ1-5; D: .; size: .; length: 15; V: TRBV19; CDR3: CASSIVLGSDQPQHF; DNA: TGTGCCAGTAGTATAGTCCTAGGGAGCGATCAGCCCCAGCATTTT
J: TRBJ1-1; D: .; size: .; length: 13; V: TRBV19; CDR3: CASSIRQGWIAFF; DNA: TGTGCCAGTAGTATTCGCCAGGGGTGGATAGCTTTCTTT
J: TRBJ1-5; D: .; size: .; length: 13; V: TRBV4-1; CDR3: CASSSWAGQPQHF; DNA: TGCGCCAGCAGCTCATGGGCTGGTCAGCCCCAGCATTTT
J: TRBJ1-6; D: .; size: .; length: 16; V: TRBV7-9; CDR3: CASSPHGTLDNSPLHF; DNA: TGTGCCAGCAGCCCGCATGGGACACTCGATAATTCACCCCTCCACTTT
J: TRBJ2-5; D: .; size: .; length: 15; V: TRBV19; CDR3: CASSIILDFQETQYF; DNA: TGTGCCAGTAGTATAATTCTAGATTTCCAAGAGACCCAGTACTTC
J: TRBJ2-7; D: TRBD1; size: .; length: 13; V: TRBV12-3/TRBV12-4; CDR3: CASSLRGGDEQYF; DNA: TGTGCCAGCAGTTTGCGAGGGGGCGACGAGCAGTACTTC
J: TRBJ1-3; D: .; size: .; length: 18; V: TRBV11-2; CDR3: CASSLDRGGPKSGNTIYF; DNA: TGTGCCAGCAGCTTAGATCGGGGAGGTCCAAAATCTGGAAACACCATATATTTT
J: TRBJ1-1; D: .; size: .; length: 14; V: TRBV7-8; CDR3: CASSFLRDNTEAFF; DNA: TGTGCCAGCAGCTTCCTGAGAGATAACACTGAAGCTTTCTTT
J: TRBJ2-5; D: TRBD2; size: once; length: 17; V: TRBV7-9; CDR3: CASSPGTSGLPGETQYF; DNA: TGTGCCAGCAGCCCAGGGACTAGCGGACTTCCCGGGGAGACCCAGTACTTC
J: TRBJ2-1; D: .; size: .; length: 16; V: TRBV5-1; CDR3: CASSRPLAASYNEQFF; DNA: TGCGCCAGCAGCCGTCCTTTGGCGGCTTCCTACAATGAGCAGTTCTTC
J: TRBJ1-2; D: .; size: .; length: 16; V: TRBV5-1; CDR3: CASSPSGVRLNYGYTF; DNA: TGCGCCAGCAGCCCGAGCGGGGTACGACTTAACTATGGCTACACCTTC
J: TRBJ1-2; D: TRBD1; size: .; length: 15; V: TRBV29-1; CDR3: CSPEVIWRQGDGYTF; DNA: TGCAGCCCTGAGGTAATATGGCGACAGGGGGATGGCTACACCTTC
J: TRBJ2-2; D: .; size: few; length: 15; V: TRBV5-6; CDR3: CASSLAGREAGELFF; DNA: TGTGCCAGCAGCTTGGCCGGCAGGGAAGCCGGGGAGCTGTTTTTT
J: TRBJ1-6; D: .; size: .; length: 15; V: TRBV28; CDR3: CASSSAGREGSPLHF; DNA: TGTGCCAGCAGTTCAGCCGGCAGGGAGGGTTCACCCCTCCACTTT
J: TRBJ2-5; D: .; size: few; length: 14; V: TRBV6-5; CDR3: CASSLDSPQKTQYF; DNA: TGTGCCAGCAGTCTGGACAGTCCTCAGAAGACCCAGTACTTC
J: TRBJ1-1; D: TRBD1; size: .; length: 15; V: TRBV28; CDR3: CASSTRQGLNTEAFF; DNA: TGTGCCAGCAGTACGCGACAGGGTTTGAACACTGAAGCTTTCTTT
J: TRBJ2-1; D: .; size: .; length: 15; V: TRBV7-2; CDR3: CASSQGVGPGGEQFF; DNA: TGTGCCAGCAGCCAAGGGGTCGGTCCGGGCGGTGAGCAGTTCTTC
J: TRBJ2-1; D: .; size: .; length: 12; V: TRBV6-2/TRBV6-3; CDR3: CASSYGGPKVFF; DNA: TGTGCCAGCAGTTATGGAGGACCGAAGGTGTTCTTC
J: TRBJ1-1; D: .; size: once; length: 13; V: TRBV10-1; CDR3: CASRQGGGTEAFF; DNA: TGCGCCAGCAGACAGGGCGGTGGCACTGAAGCTTTCTTT
J: TRBJ1-2; D: TRBD1; size: .; length: 14; V: TRBV11-2; CDR3: CASSNRGRGYGYTF; DNA: TGTGCCAGCAGCAACAGGGGAAGAGGATATGGCTACACCTTC
J: TRBJ1-1; D: .; size: .; length: 14; V: TRBV5-1; CDR3: CASSLARVNTEAFF; DNA: TGCGCCAGCAGCTTGGCCAGGGTGAACACTGAAGCTTTCTTT
J: TRBJ1-2; D: .; size: .; length: 14; V: TRBV7-9; CDR3: CASSLTGRPYGYTF; DNA: TGTGCCAGCAGCTTAACAGGCCGCCCCTATGGCTACACCTTC
J: TRBJ2-7; D: TRBD2; size: .; length: 15; V: TRBV28; CDR3: CASSLPLAGTYEQYF; DNA: TGTGCCAGCAGTTTACCGCTAGCGGGGACCTACGAGCAGTACTTC
J: TRBJ1-1; D: .; size: .; length: 11; V: TRBV28; CDR3: CASRTASEAFF; DNA: TGTGCCAGCAGAACAGCAAGTGAAGCTTTCTTT
J: TRBJ2-5; D: TRBD1; size: .; length: 14; V: TRBV5-5; CDR3: CASGRTGEQETQYF; DNA: TGTGCCAGCGGACGGACAGGGGAGCAAGAGACCCAGTACTTC
J: TRBJ1-2; D: TRBD1; size: .; length: 14; V: TRBV7-3; CDR3: CASSQTGTGYGYTF; DNA: TGTGCCAGCAGCCAGACAGGGACGGGCTATGGCTACACCTTC
J: TRBJ1-3; D: .; size: .; length: 14; V: TRBV12-5; CDR3: CASGLGGNGNTIYF; DNA: TGTGCTAGTGGTTTAGGAGGGAATGGAAACACCATATATTTT
J: TRBJ2-4; D: .; size: once; length: 16; V: TRBV30; CDR3: CAWSGGRTLAKNIQYF; DNA: TGTGCCTGGAGTGGGGGCAGGACCCTAGCCAAAAACATTCAGTACTTC